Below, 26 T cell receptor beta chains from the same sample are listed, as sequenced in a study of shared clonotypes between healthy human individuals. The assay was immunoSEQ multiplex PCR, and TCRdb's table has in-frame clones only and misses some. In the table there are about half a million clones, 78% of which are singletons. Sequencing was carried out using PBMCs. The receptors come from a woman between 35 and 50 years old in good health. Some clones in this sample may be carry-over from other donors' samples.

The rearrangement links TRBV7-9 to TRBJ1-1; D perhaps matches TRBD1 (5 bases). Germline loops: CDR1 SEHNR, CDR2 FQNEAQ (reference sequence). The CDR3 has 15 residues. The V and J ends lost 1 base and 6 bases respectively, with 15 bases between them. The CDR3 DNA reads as TGTGCCAGCAGCTTAGAAGGGGATAGGTGGGCTGAAGCTTTCTTT. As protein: CASSLEGDRWAEAFF.

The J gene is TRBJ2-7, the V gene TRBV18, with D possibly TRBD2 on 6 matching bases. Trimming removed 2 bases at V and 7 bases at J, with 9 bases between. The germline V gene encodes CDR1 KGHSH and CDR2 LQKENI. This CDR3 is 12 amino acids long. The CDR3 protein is CASSPSGEEQYF. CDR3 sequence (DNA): TGTGCCAGCTCACCATCGGGAGAAGAGCAGTACTTC.

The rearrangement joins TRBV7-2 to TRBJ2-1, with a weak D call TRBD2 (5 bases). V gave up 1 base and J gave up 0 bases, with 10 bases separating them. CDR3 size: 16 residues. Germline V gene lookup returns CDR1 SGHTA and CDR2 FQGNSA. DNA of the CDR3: TGTGCCAGCAGCTTAGTTTCGGGATTCTCCTACAATGAGCAGTTCTTC. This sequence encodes CASSLVSGFSYNEQFF.

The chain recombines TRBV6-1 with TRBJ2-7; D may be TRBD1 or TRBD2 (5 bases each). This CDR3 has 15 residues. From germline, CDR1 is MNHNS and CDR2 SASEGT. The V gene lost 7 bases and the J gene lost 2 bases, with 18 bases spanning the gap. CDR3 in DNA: TGTGCCAGCACTATGGGACGCGGAAAAACCTACGAGCAGTACTTC. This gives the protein CASTMGRGKTYEQYF.

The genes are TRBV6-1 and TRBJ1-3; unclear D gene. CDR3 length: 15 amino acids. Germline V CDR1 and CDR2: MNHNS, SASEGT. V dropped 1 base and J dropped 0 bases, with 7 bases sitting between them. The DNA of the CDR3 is TGTGCCAGCAGTGAAGGGCCCAGCTCTGGAAACACCATATATTTT. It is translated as CASSEGPSSGNTIYF.

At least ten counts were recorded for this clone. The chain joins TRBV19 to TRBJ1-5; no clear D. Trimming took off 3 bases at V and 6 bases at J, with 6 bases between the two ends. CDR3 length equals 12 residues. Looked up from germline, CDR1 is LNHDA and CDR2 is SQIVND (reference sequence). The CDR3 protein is CASSIPSQPQHF. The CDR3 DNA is TGTGCCAGTAGTATCCCCTCTCAGCCCCAGCATTTT.

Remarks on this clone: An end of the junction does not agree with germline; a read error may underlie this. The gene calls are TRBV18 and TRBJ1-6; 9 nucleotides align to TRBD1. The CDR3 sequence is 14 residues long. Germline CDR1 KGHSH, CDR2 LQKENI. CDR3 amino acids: CASSSGTGSSPLHF. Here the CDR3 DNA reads TGTGCCAGCTCATCCGGGACAGGGAGTTCACCCCTCCACTTC.

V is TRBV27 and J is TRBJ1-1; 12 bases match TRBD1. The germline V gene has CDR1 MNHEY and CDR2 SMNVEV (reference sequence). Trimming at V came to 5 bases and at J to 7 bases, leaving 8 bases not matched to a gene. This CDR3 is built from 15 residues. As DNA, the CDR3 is TGTGCCAGCAGTCCAGGGACAGGGGGCAAGATTGAAGCTTTCTTT. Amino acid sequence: CASSPGTGGKIEAFF.

The CDR3 region has the DNA TGTGCCAGCTCACCAACAGGAGGGGGGCGGGTCAACGAGCAGTACTTC. Encoded protein: CASSPTGGGRVNEQYF. The chain joins TRBV18 to TRBJ2-7; tentatively, D is TRBD1 or TRBD2 (6 bases each). V gave up 2 bases and J gave up 5 bases, with 19 bases separating them. This CDR3 is built from 16 residues. Germline V gives CDR1 KGHSH, CDR2 LQKENI.

The CDR3 DNA follows: TGTGCGAGCGGGAGCGACGATACGCAGTATTTT. Amino acids: CASGSDDTQYF. The rearrangement joins TRBV2 to TRBJ2-3; TRBD2 agrees at 8 bases. Germline loops: CDR1 SNHLY, CDR2 FYNNEI. This CDR3 contains 11 residues. The complete variable domain, with remaining parts taken from reference TRBV2 and TRBJ2-3, reads EPEVTQTPSHQVTQMGQEVILRCVPISNHLYFYWYRQILGQKVEFLVSFYNNEISEKSEIFDDQFSVERPDGSNFTLKIRSTKLEDSAMYFCASGSDDTQYFGPGTRLTVL.

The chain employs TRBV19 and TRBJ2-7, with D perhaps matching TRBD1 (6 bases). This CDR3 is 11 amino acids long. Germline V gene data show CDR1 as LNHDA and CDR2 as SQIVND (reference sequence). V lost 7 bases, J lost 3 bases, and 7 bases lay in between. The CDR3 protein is CASKDSYEQYF. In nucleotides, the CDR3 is TGTGCCAGTAAGGACAGCTACGAGCAGTACTTC. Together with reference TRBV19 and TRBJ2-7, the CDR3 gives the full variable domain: DGGITQSPKYLFRKEGQNVTLSCEQNLNHDAMYWYRQDPGQGLRLIYYSQIVNDFQKGDIAEGYSVSREKKESFPLTVTSAQKNPTAFYLCASKDSYEQYFGPGTRLTVT.

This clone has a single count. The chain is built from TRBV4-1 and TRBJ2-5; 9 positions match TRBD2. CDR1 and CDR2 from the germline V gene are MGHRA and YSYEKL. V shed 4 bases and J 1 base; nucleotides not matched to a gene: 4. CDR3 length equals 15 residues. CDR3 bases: TGCGCCAGCAGCCGACTAGCGGCATTCCAAGAGACCCAGTACTTC. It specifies CASSRLAAFQETQYF.

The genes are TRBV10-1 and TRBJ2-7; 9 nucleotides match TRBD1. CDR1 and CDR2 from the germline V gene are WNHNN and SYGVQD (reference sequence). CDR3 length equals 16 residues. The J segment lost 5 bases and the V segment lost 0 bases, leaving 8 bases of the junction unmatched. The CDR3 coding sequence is TGCGCCAGCAGTGAGTCCACAGGGGGCGGCTTTGACGAGCAGTACTTC. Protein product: CASSESTGGGFDEQYF.

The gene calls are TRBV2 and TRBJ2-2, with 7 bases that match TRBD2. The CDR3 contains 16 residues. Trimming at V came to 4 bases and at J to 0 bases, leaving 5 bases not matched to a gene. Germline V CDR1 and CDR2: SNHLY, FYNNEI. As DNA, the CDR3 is TGTGCCAGCAGTGTGCAGCTAGCGGCGAACACCGGGGAGCTGTTTTTT. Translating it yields CASSVQLAANTGELFF.

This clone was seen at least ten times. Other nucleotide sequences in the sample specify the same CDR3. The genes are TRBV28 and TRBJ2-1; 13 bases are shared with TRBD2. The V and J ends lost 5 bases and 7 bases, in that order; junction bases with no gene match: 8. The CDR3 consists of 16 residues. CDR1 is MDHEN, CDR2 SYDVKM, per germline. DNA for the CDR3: TGTGCCAGCAGTCTCTGGACTAGCGGGAGTAGGAATGAGCAGTTCTTC. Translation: CASSLWTSGSRNEQFF.

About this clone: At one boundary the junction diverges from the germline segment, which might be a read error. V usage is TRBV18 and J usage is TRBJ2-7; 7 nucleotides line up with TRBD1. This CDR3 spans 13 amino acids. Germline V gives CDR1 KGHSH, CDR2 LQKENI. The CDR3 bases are TGTGTCAGCTCACCCGACAGGGCGGCCGAGCAGTACTTC. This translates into CVSSPDRAAEQYF.

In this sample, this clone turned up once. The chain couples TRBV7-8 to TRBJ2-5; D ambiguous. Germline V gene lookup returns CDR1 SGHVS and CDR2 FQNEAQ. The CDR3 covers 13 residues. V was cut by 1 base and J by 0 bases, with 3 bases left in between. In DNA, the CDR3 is TGTGCCAGCAGCTTAGGGAACCAAGAGACCCAGTACTTC. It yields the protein CASSLGNQETQYF.

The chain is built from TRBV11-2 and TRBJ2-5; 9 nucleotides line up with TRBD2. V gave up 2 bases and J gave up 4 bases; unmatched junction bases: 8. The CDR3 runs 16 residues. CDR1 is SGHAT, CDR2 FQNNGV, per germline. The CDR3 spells CASSLLLAGRPETQYF. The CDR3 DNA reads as TGTGCCAGCAGCTTACTGCTAGCGGGAAGGCCAGAGACCCAGTACTTC.

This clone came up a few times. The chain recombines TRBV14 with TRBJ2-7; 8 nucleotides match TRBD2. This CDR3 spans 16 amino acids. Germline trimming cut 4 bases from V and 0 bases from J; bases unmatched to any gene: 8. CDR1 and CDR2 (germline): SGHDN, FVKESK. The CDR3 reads CASSRPSGRSSYEQYF. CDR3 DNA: TGTGCCAGCAGCCGTCCAAGCGGGAGAAGCTCCTACGAGCAGTACTTC. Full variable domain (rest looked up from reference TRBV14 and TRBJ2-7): EAGVTQFPSHSVIEKGQTVTLRCDPISGHDNLYWYRRVMGKEIKFLLHFVKESKQDESGMPNNRFLAERTGGTYSTLKVQPAELEDSGVYFCASSRPSGRSSYEQYFGPGTRLTVT.

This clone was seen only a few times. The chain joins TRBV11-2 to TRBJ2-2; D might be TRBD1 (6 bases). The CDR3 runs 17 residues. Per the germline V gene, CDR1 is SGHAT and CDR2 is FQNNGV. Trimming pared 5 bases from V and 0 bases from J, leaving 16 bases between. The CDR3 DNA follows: TGTGCCAGCAGCCCTATACTCTGGACAGCGAACACCGGGGAGCTGTTTTTT. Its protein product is CASSPILWTANTGELFF. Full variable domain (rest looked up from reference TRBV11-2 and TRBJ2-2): EAGVAQSPRYKIIEKRQSVAFWCNPISGHATLYWYQQILGQGPKLLIQFQNNGVVDDSQLPKDRFSAERLKGVDSTLKIQPAKLEDSAVYLCASSPILWTANTGELFFGEGSRLTVL.

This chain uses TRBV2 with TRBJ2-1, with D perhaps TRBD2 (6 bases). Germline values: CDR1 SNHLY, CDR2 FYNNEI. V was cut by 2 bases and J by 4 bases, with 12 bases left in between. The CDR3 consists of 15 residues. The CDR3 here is CASSEFSGHYNEQFF. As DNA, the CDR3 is TGTGCCAGCAGTGAATTTAGCGGCCATTACAATGAGCAGTTCTTC.

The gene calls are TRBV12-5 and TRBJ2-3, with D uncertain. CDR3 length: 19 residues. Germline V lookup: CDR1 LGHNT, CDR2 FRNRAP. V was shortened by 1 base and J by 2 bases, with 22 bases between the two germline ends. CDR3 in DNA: TGTGCTAGTGGTTTGGAAACGTCCAATTTACAGAGAGTCACAGATACGCAGTATTTT. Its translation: CASGLETSNLQRVTDTQYF. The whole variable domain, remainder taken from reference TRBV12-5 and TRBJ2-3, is DARVTQTPRHKVTEMGQEVTMRCQPILGHNTVFWYRQTMMQGLELLAYFRNRAPLDDSGMPKDRFSAEMPDATLATLKIQPSEPRDSAVYFCASGLETSNLQRVTDTQYFGPGTRLTVL.

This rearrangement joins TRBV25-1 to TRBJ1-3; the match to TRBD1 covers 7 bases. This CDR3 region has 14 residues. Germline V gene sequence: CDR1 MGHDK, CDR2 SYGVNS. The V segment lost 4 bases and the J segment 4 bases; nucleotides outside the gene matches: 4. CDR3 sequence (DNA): TGTGCCAGCAGTGCTTGGGACAGCGGAAACACCATATATTTT. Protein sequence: CASSAWDSGNTIYF.

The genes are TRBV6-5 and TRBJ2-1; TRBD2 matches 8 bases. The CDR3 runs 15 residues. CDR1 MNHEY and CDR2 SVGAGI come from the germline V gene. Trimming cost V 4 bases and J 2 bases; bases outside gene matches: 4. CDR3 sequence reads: CASSSSGSAYNEQFF. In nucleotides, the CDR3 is TGTGCCAGCAGTTCCAGCGGGAGCGCCTACAATGAGCAGTTCTTC.

The CDR3 DNA sequence: TGTGCCAGCAGCCCCCGACTAGCGGGAGGTCCTAGGGAGCAGTTCTTC. Protein sequence: CASSPRLAGGPREQFF. The chain is built from TRBV7-2 and TRBJ2-1, with 13 bases aligning to TRBD2. Per germline, CDR1 SGHTA and CDR2 FQGNSA. After removal of 5 bases from V and 10 bases from J, the junction contained 11 bases not matched to a gene. CDR3 length equals 16 residues. Full variable domain (remainder filled in from reference TRBV7-2 and TRBJ2-1): GAGVSQSPSNKVTEKGKDVELRCDPISGHTALYWYRQSLGQGLEFLIYFQGNSAPDKSGLPSDRFSAERTGGSVSTLTIQRTQQEDSAVYLCASSPRLAGGPREQFFGPGTRLTVL.

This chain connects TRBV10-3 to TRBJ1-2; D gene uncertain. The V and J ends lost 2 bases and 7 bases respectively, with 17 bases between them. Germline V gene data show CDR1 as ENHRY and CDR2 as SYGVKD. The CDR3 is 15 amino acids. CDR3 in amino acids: CAISETGGQAFGYTF. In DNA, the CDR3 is TGTGCCATCAGTGAGACTGGAGGCCAGGCGTTTGGCTACACCTTC.